Below are 27 T cell receptor beta chains sequenced from a single sample in a study of OX40 agonist ivuxolimab in advanced cancers. Only in-frame clones appear in the TCRdb table, and some are missing; sequencing was by immunoSEQ multiplex PCR. The sample lists tens of thousands of clones; roughly 81% were seen once. Sequenced here: CD4+ or CD8+ T cells sorted from blood, sampled in a trial of the OX40 agonist ivuxolimab. Receptors originate from an adult with an advanced solid tumor such as melanoma, head and neck, liver or kidney cancer.

The chain recombines TRBV11-2 with TRBJ2-1; no firm D call. Germline V gene sequence: CDR1 SGHAT, CDR2 FQNNGV. This CDR3 contains 13 residues. The V gene lost 4 bases and the J gene lost 5 bases, with 9 bases spanning the gap. The CDR3 coding sequence is TGTGCCAGCAGCTCCAGGATTGACAATGAGCAGTTCTTC. Translation: CASSSRIDNEQFF.

The CDR3 sequence: CASSLGLSSSYEQYF. The DNA for the CDR3 is TGTGCCAGCAGCCTGGGACTCTCGAGCTCCTACGAGCAGTACTTC. The V and J genes are TRBV14 and TRBJ2-7, with D maybe TRBD2 (6 bases). V lost 4 bases and J 0 bases, leaving 13 bases between the germline ends. Looked up from germline, CDR1 is SGHDN and CDR2 is FVKESK. The CDR3 has 15 residues.

This sequence joins TRBV7-2 and TRBJ2-3; 10 positions agree with TRBD2. This CDR3 is 15 amino acids long. The germline V gene encodes CDR1 SGHTA and CDR2 FQGNSA. The J segment lost 4 bases and the V segment lost 3 bases, leaving 4 bases of the junction unmatched. This CDR3 reads CASSLQSGGADTQYF. DNA of the CDR3: TGTGCCAGCAGCTTGCAAAGCGGGGGGGCAGATACGCAGTATTTT. The full variable domain, with the rest looked up from reference TRBV7-2 and TRBJ2-3, is GAGVSQSPSNKVTEKGKDVELRCDPISGHTALYWYRQSLGQGLEFLIYFQGNSAPDKSGLPSDRFSAERTGGSVSTLTIQRTQQEDSAVYLCASSLQSGGADTQYFGPGTRLTVL.

The chain has TRBV11-1 and TRBJ2-3, with D unclear. Germline CDR1 SGHAT, CDR2 FQDESV (reference sequence). CDR3 size: 13 residues. V lost 5 bases to trimming and J lost 0 bases, with 6 bases between them. The CDR3 region is CASSQYSTDTQYF. Here the CDR3 DNA reads TGTGCCAGCAGCCAATACAGCACAGATACGCAGTATTTT.

The chain combines TRBV7-2 with TRBJ2-7; TRBD2 might be the D (6 bases). Germline assignment: CDR1 SGHTA and CDR2 FQGNSA. Trimming pared 2 bases from V and 0 bases from J, leaving 11 bases between. The CDR3 is 15 residues long. In nucleotides, the CDR3 is TGTGCCAGCAGCTTACGACGGGGACTCTCCTACGAGCAGTACTTC. Translated, it gives CASSLRRGLSYEQYF.

The genes are TRBV18 and TRBJ2-2; no definite D call. This CDR3 has 15 amino acids. Trimming removed 5 bases from V and 0 bases from J, with 10 bases in between. Germline lookup yields CDR1 KGHSH and CDR2 LQKENI. The DNA for the CDR3 is TGTGCCAGCTCAACTCAAGGAACGAACACCGGGGAGCTGTTTTTT. Its translation: CASSTQGTNTGELFF.

In DNA, the CDR3 is TGCAGCGTTGCCGGACAGGGGGCCCACTCTGGGGCCAACGTCCTGACTTTC. Protein sequence: CSVAGQGAHSGANVLTF. The rearrangement joins TRBV29-1 to TRBJ2-6; 11 bases align to TRBD1. Trimming at V came to 4 bases and at J to 0 bases, leaving 5 bases not matched to a gene. The CDR3 is 17 residues long. Per the germline V gene, CDR1 is SQVTM and CDR2 is ANQGSEA.

The sample holds one count of this clone. This chain joins TRBV5-1 and TRBJ1-1, with D perhaps TRBD1 (5 bases). This CDR3 spans 16 amino acids. Trimming left V 3 bases short and J 5 bases short, with 20 bases between. Germline V CDR1 and CDR2: SGHRS, YFSETQ. The CDR3 reads CASSSGRVGSWTEAFF. For the CDR3, the DNA is TGCGCCAGCAGCTCAGGCAGGGTGGGGAGTTGGACTGAAGCTTTCTTT.

In this sample, this clone turned up once. The chain links TRBV5-6 to TRBJ2-1, with 7 nucleotides matching TRBD2. This CDR3 is 15 amino acids long. Germline V gene data show CDR1 as SGHDT and CDR2 as YYEEEE. V dropped 4 bases and J dropped 9; count of bases not matched to a gene: 13. CDR3: CASSLTTGLVGEQFF. In DNA, the CDR3 is TGTGCCAGCAGCCTAACCACCGGACTAGTTGGTGAGCAGTTCTTC. The whole variable domain, filled in from reference TRBV5-6 and TRBJ2-1, reads DAGVTQSPTHLIKTRGQQVTLRCSPKSGHDTVSWYQQALGQGPQFIFQYYEEEERQRGNFPDRFSGHQFPNYSSELNVNALLLGDSALYLCASSLTTGLVGEQFFGPGTRLTVL.

CDR3 sequence (DNA): TGTGCCAGCAGCTTACCATGGACTGAGATCACCAACTACGAGCAGTACTTC. This gives the protein CASSLPWTEITNYEQYF. This sequence joins TRBV7-2 and TRBJ2-7, with a tentative D call TRBD2 (5 bases). The CDR3 extends over 17 amino acids. Between the trimmed V and J ends, which lost 2 bases and 3 bases, there was a span of 20 bases. The germline V gene has CDR1 SGHTA and CDR2 FQGNSA.

The chain links TRBV7-7 to TRBJ2-7; 8 bases are a match to TRBD1. The V and J ends lost 5 bases and 3 bases, in that order; junction bases with no gene match: 3. The CDR3 totals 13 residues. Germline lookup yields CDR1 SSHAT and CDR2 FNYEAQ (reference sequence). The DNA of the CDR3 is TGTGCCAGCAGCCATGGACAGGGCTACGAGCAGTACTTC. Its protein product is CASSHGQGYEQYF.

V and J are TRBV5-1 and TRBJ1-2, with D unclear. V lost 0 bases to trimming and J lost 4 bases, with 10 bases between them. The CDR3 covers 14 residues. From germline, CDR1 is SGHRS and CDR2 YFSETQ. The CDR3 nucleotides are TGCGCCAGCAGCTTGGACGGGGTTATCTATGGCTACACCTTC. Translating it yields CASSLDGVIYGYTF.

This clone is a singleton in its sample. This chain uses TRBV9 with TRBJ2-5; 8 bases are a match to TRBD2. CDR3 size: 15 residues. The trim removed 0 bases at V and 4 bases at J, leaving 5 bases unmatched. Germline V gene lookup returns CDR1 SGDLS and CDR2 YYNGEE. The CDR3 bases are TGTGCCAGCAGCGTAGAACGGGGGGGCCTAGAGACCCAGTACTTC. It is translated as CASSVERGGLETQYF.

This chain joins TRBV6-5 and TRBJ1-1, with a tentative D call TRBD1 (6 bases). Trimming took off 6 bases at V and 7 bases at J, with 12 bases between the two ends. CDR1 and CDR2 (germline): MNHEY, SVGAGI. The CDR3 runs 12 residues. CDR3 in DNA: TGTGCCAGCAGCCGGACAGTAAATGAAGCTTTCTTT. This sequence encodes CASSRTVNEAFF.

The CDR3 here is CASSLGTTGEEQYF. In DNA, the CDR3 is TGTGCCAGCAGCTTAGGAACGACAGGGGAAGAGCAGTACTTC. The chain recombines TRBV11-2 with TRBJ2-5, with TRBD1 matching over 8 bases. This CDR3 is 14 amino acids long. V dropped 1 base and J dropped 11; count of bases not matched to a gene: 9. Germline assignment: CDR1 SGHAT and CDR2 FQNNGV.

This chain links TRBV20-1 with TRBJ2-5; D gene uncertain. The CDR3 is 11 amino acids. Germline-derived CDR1 and CDR2 are DFQATT and SNEGSKA (reference sequence). Trimming removed 8 bases from V and 0 bases from J, with 7 bases in between. Here the CDR3 DNA reads TGCAGTCAGAGGTACCAAGAGACCCAGTACTTC. This codes for CSQRYQETQYF.

This sequence joins TRBV18 and TRBJ2-3, with 9 bases fitting TRBD2. Germline V lookup: CDR1 KGHSH, CDR2 LQKENI. Unmatched junction bases numbered 10, after V lost 3 bases and J lost 6 bases. The CDR3 loop spans 16 amino acids. In DNA, the CDR3 is TGTGCCAGCTCACCCCCACTCGCGGGAGGGAGGGATACGCAGTATTTT. It yields the protein CASSPPLAGGRDTQYF. Supplemented by reference TRBV18 and TRBJ2-3, the full variable domain reads NAGVMQNPRHLVRRRGQEARLRCSPMKGHSHVYWYRQLPEEGLKFMVYLQKENIIDESGMPKERFSAEFPKEGPSILRIQQVVRGDSAAYFCASSPPLAGGRDTQYFGPGTRLTVL.

The gene calls are TRBV30 and TRBJ1-5; no clear D gene. V shed 3 bases and J shed 0 bases, with 12 bases lying between them. Germline CDR1 and CDR2: GTSNPN and SVGIG (reference sequence). This CDR3 spans 15 amino acids. Written as DNA, the CDR3 is TGTGCCTGGAGCCCCGGAGCCTATAGCAATCAGCCCCAGCATTTT. Translation gives CAWSPGAYSNQPQHF.

The chain links TRBV19 to TRBJ1-2, with a weak D call TRBD1 (5 bases). The CDR3 runs 13 residues. In germline, CDR1 is LNHDA, CDR2 SQIVND (reference sequence). The V end lost 6 bases, the J end lost 2 bases, and 10 bases lay between the germline ends. CDR3 DNA sequence: TGTGCCAGTAGATGGGACCGGAACTATGGCTACACCTTC. Its protein product is CASRWDRNYGYTF.

The chain recombines TRBV6-6 with TRBJ2-7; D gene ambiguous. Germline V gene data show CDR1 as MNHNY and CDR2 as SVGAGI (reference sequence). The CDR3 consists of 12 residues. Trimming pared 7 bases from V and 6 bases from J, leaving 13 bases between. CDR3 in amino acids: CASIDGIGEQYF. The CDR3 region has the DNA TGTGCCAGCATCGATGGGATAGGCGAGCAGTACTTC.

The chain joins TRBV7-3 to TRBJ1-1, with unresolved D. Germline assignment: CDR1 SGHTA and CDR2 FQGTGA. The CDR3 is 13 residues long. Trimming cost V 8 bases and J 4 bases, with 14 bases left between them. This CDR3 reads CASAKGSSTEAFF. DNA for the CDR3: TGTGCCAGCGCGAAGGGTAGTAGCACTGAAGCTTTCTTT.

This chain links TRBV4-2 with TRBJ2-1; 8 nucleotides match TRBD2. Per germline, CDR1 LGHNA and CDR2 YNFKEQ. Trimming at V came to 0 bases and at J to 1 base, leaving 2 bases not matched to a gene. CDR3 length: 16 amino acids. In DNA form, the CDR3 reads TGTGCCAGCAGCCAAGAACTAGCGGTATCCTACAATGAGCAGTTCTTC. This translates into CASSQELAVSYNEQFF.

This sequence joins TRBV6-6 and TRBJ2-7; no clear D gene. The CDR3 has 14 residues. In germline, CDR1 is MNHNY, CDR2 SVGAGI (reference sequence). V was clipped by 6 bases and J by 2 bases, with 14 bases between them. The CDR3 sequence is CASRSRRAPYEQYF. CDR3 DNA sequence: TGTGCCAGCAGATCCCGGCGAGCTCCCTACGAGCAGTACTTC.

This clone was observed a single time. The chain couples TRBV6-5 to TRBJ1-3, with 11 bases matching TRBD1. The germline gives CDR1 MNHEY, CDR2 SVGAGI. The CDR3 is made up of 14 amino acids. V trimming: 6 bases; J trimming: 4 bases; junction bases outside the gene matches: 2. The DNA for the CDR3 is TGTGCCAGCAGCTGGGACAGGGGGGGAAACACCATATATTTT. Its protein is CASSWDRGGNTIYF.

The chain joins TRBV5-4 to TRBJ1-4; 7 nucleotides align to TRBD1. Germline values: CDR1 SGHNT, CDR2 YYREEE (reference sequence). The CDR3 contains 14 residues. V lost 4 bases to trimming and J lost 5 bases; unmatched junction nucleotides: 5. In DNA form, the CDR3 reads TGTGCCAGCAGCCAGTCGGACAGGAATGAAAAACTGTTTTTT. Protein product: CASSQSDRNEKLFF.

The V call is TRBV18, the J call TRBJ2-5, with D maybe TRBD1 (5 bases). The CDR3 runs 13 residues. V lost 2 bases and J 3 bases, leaving 7 bases between the germline ends. Germline V gives CDR1 KGHSH, CDR2 LQKENI. This CDR3 is CASSPGREETQYF. The CDR3 region has the DNA TGTGCCAGCTCACCAGGCAGGGAAGAGACCCAGTACTTC.

A note on this clone: This clone may be a read error of a much larger clone one base away. V is TRBV7-9 and J is TRBJ2-5, with 9 positions matching TRBD1. V was clipped by 6 bases and J by 5 bases; unmatched bases: 13. CDR1 is SEHNR, CDR2 FQNEAQ, per germline (reference sequence). CDR3 length: 16 residues. The CDR3 coding sequence is TGTGCCAGCAGTCGTACTCCCACAGGGGGCAGGGAGACCCAGTACTTC. Amino acid sequence: CASSRTPTGGRETQYF.